A single sample gave rise to the 29 T cell receptor beta chains below, sequenced in a study of beta chain features in type 1 diabetes. Since all of the isolated RNA was reverse transcribed, expressed TCRB transcripts were what got sequenced. TCRdb keeps only in-frame clones here, not all; method: immunoSEQ multiplex PCR. Of around 340,000 clones listed, 15% to 20% are singletons. What was sequenced was naive CD4+ T cells from blood. The receptors stem from a woman aged 18-35 years in good health.

A few counts support this clone. The V gene is TRBV5-1, the J gene TRBJ2-7, with D maybe TRBD2 (5 bases). V was cut by 0 bases and J by 11 bases, with 18 bases left in between. Per germline, CDR1 SGHRS and CDR2 YFSETQ. The CDR3 spans 14 residues. CDR3 amino acids: CASSLGGLKEWKYF. CDR3 DNA sequence: TGCGCCAGCAGCTTGGGAGGACTCAAGGAGTGGAAGTACTTC. The variable domain in full, with the rest retrieved from reference TRBV5-1 and TRBJ2-7, is KAGVTQTPRYLIKTRGQQVTLSCSPISGHRSVSWYQQTPGQGLQFLFEYFSETQRNKGNFPGRFSGRQFSNSRSEMNVSTLELGDSALYLCASSLGGLKEWKYFGPGTRLTVT.

Regarding this clone: This specimen includes other DNA sequences encoding the same CDR3. The CDR3 loop reads CSVPGQGTDTQYF. The CDR3 DNA sequence: TGCAGCGTTCCGGGACAGGGGACAGATACGCAGTATTTT. This chain joins TRBV29-1 and TRBJ2-3; 10 bases agree with TRBD1. CDR3 length: 13 amino acids. Trimming cost V 5 bases and J 3 bases; bases outside gene matches: 2. Germline V CDR1 and CDR2: SQVTM, ANQGSEA.

This clone was seen a few times. The genes are TRBV29-1 and TRBJ1-1; 10 bases agree with TRBD1. Germline V lookup: CDR1 SQVTM, CDR2 ANQGSEA. The CDR3 loop spans 15 amino acids. V was clipped by 7 bases and J by 4 bases; unmatched bases: 12. The CDR3 loop reads CSALGTGDFRTEAFF. CDR3 coding DNA: TGCAGCGCCCTGGGGACAGGGGATTTTCGCACTGAAGCTTTCTTT.

V gene TRBV5-1 combines with J gene TRBJ2-3, with a weak D call TRBD2 (5 bases). This CDR3 comprises 14 residues. Trimming removed 4 bases from V and 5 bases from J, with 14 bases in between. Germline V gene data show CDR1 as SGHRS and CDR2 as YFSETQ. The CDR3: CASSGRAGGDTQYF. Written as DNA, the CDR3 is TGCGCCAGCAGCGGAAGGGCAGGAGGAGATACGCAGTATTTT.

The V call is TRBV2, the J call TRBJ1-1; 7 bases fit TRBD1. Germline V gene sequence: CDR1 SNHLY, CDR2 FYNNEI. V was pared by 3 bases and J by 6 bases, with 7 bases of the junction left unmatched. CDR3 length: 14 amino acids. CDR3 loop: CASSERDRPPEAFF. The CDR3 region has the DNA TGTGCCAGCAGTGAGCGGGACAGACCCCCTGAAGCTTTCTTT.

The chain joins TRBV30 to TRBJ2-5; 8 bases agree with TRBD2. There are 19 residues in the CDR3. The germline CDR1 and CDR2 sequences are GTSNPN and SVGIG (reference sequence). The J segment lost 4 bases and the V segment lost 4 bases, leaving 23 bases of the junction unmatched. The CDR3 DNA follows: TGTGCCTGGATTCCCCCGGGGGGGGACCCTAAGAGAACGGCAGAGACCCAGTACTTC. Its translation is CAWIPPGGDPKRTAETQYF.

The chain carries TRBV7-9 and TRBJ2-1, with D perhaps TRBD2 (6 bases). Germline V CDR1 and CDR2: SEHNR, FQNEAQ (reference sequence). The CDR3 runs to 11 residues. The V and J ends lost 5 bases and 8 bases respectively, with 7 bases between them. The CDR3 DNA sequence: TGTGCCAGCAGCGGGGGGTATGAGCAGTTCTTC. This codes for CASSGGYEQFF.

The sample holds a few counts of this clone. The chain joins TRBV18 to TRBJ2-5; weak D call: TRBD1 (5 bases). Trimming cost V 3 bases and J 5 bases, with 10 bases left between them. The germline V gene encodes CDR1 KGHSH and CDR2 LQKENI. The CDR3 contains 13 residues. CDR3 in DNA: TGTGCCAGCTCACCGACAGTCCTGGAGACCCAGTACTTC. Translation: CASSPTVLETQYF. Together with reference TRBV18 and TRBJ2-5, the CDR3 gives the full variable domain: NAGVMQNPRHLVRRRGQEARLRCSPMKGHSHVYWYRQLPEEGLKFMVYLQKENIIDESGMPKERFSAEFPKEGPSILRIQQVVRGDSAAYFCASSPTVLETQYFGPGTRLLVL.

The table lists this clone with a few counts. Written as DNA, the CDR3 is TGTGCCAGCAAGGACAGGGCGGATGGCTACACCTTC. This gives the protein CASKDRADGYTF. This chain joins TRBV9 and TRBJ1-2; 8 bases match TRBD1. The germline CDR1 and CDR2 sequences are SGDLS and YYNGEE. Trimming at V came to 6 bases and at J to 6 bases, leaving 4 bases not matched to a gene. The CDR3 runs to 12 residues.

This clone was seen a handful of times. This sequence joins TRBV4-2 and TRBJ1-3, with D perhaps TRBD1 (5 bases). The CDR3 has 20 residues. Germline CDR1 reads LGHNA; CDR2 reads YNFKEQ. V lost 2 bases, J lost 0 bases, and 23 bases lay in between. The CDR3 here is CASSQLTTAGRPNSGNTIYF. The DNA for the CDR3 is TGTGCCAGCAGCCAACTCACCACCGCAGGGCGGCCTAACTCTGGAAACACCATATATTTT.

This chain links TRBV30 with TRBJ2-7, with 16 bases that match TRBD2. The CDR3 spans 15 residues. V shed 6 bases and J 3 bases; nucleotides not matched to a gene: 5. CDR1 and CDR2 from the germline V gene are GTSNPN and SVGIG (reference sequence). Here the CDR3 reads CACGTSGRALYEQYF. The DNA for the CDR3 is TGTGCCTGCGGGACTAGCGGGAGGGCCCTCTACGAGCAGTACTTC. Combining the CDR3 with reference TRBV30 and TRBJ2-7 gives the whole variable domain SQTIHQWPATLVQPVGSPLSLECTVEGTSNPNLYWYRQAAGRGLQLLFYSVGIGQISSEVPQNLSASRPQDRQFILSSKKLLLSDSGFYLCACGTSGRALYEQYFGPGTRLTVT.

The genes are TRBV1 and TRBJ2-1; no DNA check was done on the table's D call, TRBD2. TRBV1 corresponds to a pseudogene. The CDR3 totals 15 residues. For the CDR3, the DNA is TGCACCAGCAGCCCCTCCCAGCGGAATAGGAATGAGCAGTTCTTC. It encodes CTSSPSQRNRNEQFF.

This clone has more than one count but fewer than ten. The V and J genes are TRBV7-9 and TRBJ2-7; D possibly corresponds to TRBD2 (6 bases). Germline assignment: CDR1 SEHNR and CDR2 FQNEAQ (reference sequence). Trimming left V 6 bases short and J 3 bases short, with 15 bases between. CDR3 length: 14 amino acids. CDR3: CASSLGEEGYEQYF. The CDR3 DNA follows: TGTGCCAGCAGTCTAGGGGAGGAAGGCTACGAGCAGTACTTC.

The genes are TRBV30 and TRBJ2-7; TRBD2 is a possible D gene (6 bases). The CDR3 spans 16 residues. The V end was cut by 4 bases, the J end by 7 bases, with 26 bases between. CDR1 and CDR2 (germline): GTSNPN, SVGIG (reference sequence). The CDR3 region has the DNA TGTGCCTGGATGCCCCTCCGGGGAGGCGTTCGTAGGGAGCAGTACTTC. Translated: CAWMPLRGGVRREQYF.

The V and J genes are TRBV6-5 and TRBJ1-1; 7 nucleotides line up with TRBD1. The CDR3 runs 13 residues. Germline V gene sequence: CDR1 MNHEY, CDR2 SVGAGI. V trimming: 4 bases; J trimming: 5 bases; junction bases outside the gene matches: 4. The CDR3 region is CASSFDRATEAFF. In DNA, the CDR3 is TGTGCCAGCAGTTTTGACAGGGCAACTGAAGCTTTCTTT.

The chain joins TRBV29-1 to TRBJ1-4, with D unclear. Germline V gives CDR1 SQVTM, CDR2 ANQGSEA. With 6 bases removed from V and 8 bases from J, the gap between germline ends came to 10 bases. The CDR3 runs to 11 residues. CDR3 region: CSVVEGEKLFF. As DNA, the CDR3 is TGCAGCGTCGTCGAGGGCGAAAAACTGTTTTTT.

This clone was observed a few times. The chain links TRBV6-5 to TRBJ2-1, with D perhaps matching TRBD1 (6 bases). The V end was cut by 5 bases, the J end by 7 bases, with 15 bases between. The germline gives CDR1 MNHEY, CDR2 SVGAGI. The CDR3 runs 14 residues. The CDR3 region has the DNA TGTGCCAGCAGTAAAAGTCCCACAGGGAATGAGCAGTTCTTC. Protein sequence: CASSKSPTGNEQFF.

In its sample, this clone was seen a few times. The chain carries TRBV29-1 and TRBJ2-7, with D perhaps TRBD2 (6 bases). V was clipped by 3 bases and J by 5 bases, with 17 bases between them. CDR1 is SQVTM and CDR2 is ANQGSEA in the germline V gene. This CDR3 has 14 residues. In DNA, the CDR3 is TGCAGCGTTGATGGAGTGGCGGGGAGGAACGAGCAGTACTTC. This encodes CSVDGVAGRNEQYF.

This clone was counted only a few times. The V gene is TRBV30, the J gene TRBJ2-7, with no clear D. CDR1 is GTSNPN, CDR2 SVGIG, per germline (reference sequence). The CDR3 loop spans 11 amino acids. V was clipped by 3 bases and J by 2 bases, with 5 bases between them. CDR3 sequence (DNA): TGTGCCTGGAGCAGAACCTACGAGCAGTACTTC. It is translated as CAWSRTYEQYF.

This clone was counted only a few times. The genes are TRBV19 and TRBJ2-7; 10 bases agree with TRBD2. CDR3 size: 17 residues. After removal of 3 bases from V and 4 bases from J, the junction contained 12 bases not matched to a gene. In germline, CDR1 is LNHDA, CDR2 SQIVND (reference sequence). CDR3 sequence: CASSIGRASGGLYEQYF. CDR3 DNA sequence: TGTGCCAGTAGTATTGGTCGGGCTAGCGGGGGCCTTTACGAGCAGTACTTC.

The sample holds a few counts of this clone. The gene calls are TRBV7-9 and TRBJ2-3; tentative D call: TRBD1 (5 bases). The CDR3 totals 14 residues. With 3 bases removed from V and 5 bases from J, the gap between germline ends came to 12 bases. Germline V CDR1 and CDR2: SEHNR, FQNEAQ (reference sequence). The CDR3 DNA reads TGTGCCAGCAGCTTCCGGCCTCAGGGAGATACGCAGTATTTT. This translates into CASSFRPQGDTQYF.

This chain connects TRBV27 to TRBJ2-2; no reliable D call. Germline V gives CDR1 MNHEY, CDR2 SMNVEV (reference sequence). Trimming removed 4 bases from V and 9 bases from J, with 15 bases in between. The CDR3 consists of 14 residues. The CDR3 here is CASSSPGQIRELFF. DNA of the CDR3: TGTGCCAGCAGTTCCCCAGGTCAAATTAGGGAGCTGTTTTTT.

This chain uses TRBV5-1 with TRBJ2-7; 7 bases map to TRBD1. Germline V CDR1 and CDR2: SGHRS, YFSETQ. The junction had 5 bases not matched to a gene; V was cut back by 0 bases and J by 5 bases. The CDR3 extends over 14 amino acids. The CDR3 here is CASSLDRGWDEQYF. CDR3 DNA sequence: TGCGCCAGCAGCTTGGACAGGGGTTGGGACGAGCAGTACTTC.

The rearrangement joins TRBV5-1 to TRBJ2-5; D might be TRBD2 (5 bases). Germline values: CDR1 SGHRS, CDR2 YFSETQ. The CDR3 covers 15 residues. V lost 0 bases to trimming and J lost 4 bases, with 13 bases between them. The CDR3 reads CASSLAGGLGETQYF. The CDR3 region has the DNA TGCGCCAGCAGCTTGGCCGGCGGGCTGGGAGAGACCCAGTACTTC.

The chain joins TRBV5-4 to TRBJ2-1, with TRBD2 matching 9 bases. The length of the CDR3 is 15 residues. V shed 1 base and J 4 bases; nucleotides not matched to a gene: 3. The germline gives CDR1 SGHNT, CDR2 YYREEE (reference sequence). The CDR3 DNA reads as TGTGCCAGCAGCTTGAGCGGGAGGCTATACAATGAGCAGTTCTTC. This translates into CASSLSGRLYNEQFF.

This clone was seen more than once but under ten times. The rearrangement uses TRBV30 and TRBJ1-1, with TRBD1 as a possible D gene (5 bases). The CDR3 extends over 15 amino acids. V was clipped by 3 bases and J by 6 bases, with 20 bases between them. CDR1 is GTSNPN and CDR2 is SVGIG in the germline V gene (reference sequence). This CDR3 reads CAWRDRGGGRSEAFF. CDR3 coding DNA: TGTGCCTGGAGGGACCGAGGCGGGGGACGGTCTGAAGCTTTCTTT.

The chain employs TRBV5-1 and TRBJ2-3, with TRBD2 matching 8 bases. The germline CDR1 and CDR2 sequences are SGHRS and YFSETQ. This CDR3 is 16 amino acids long. V was pared by 4 bases and J by 4 bases, with 11 bases of the junction left unmatched. CDR3: CASSPASREDADTQYF. The CDR3 nucleotides read TGCGCCAGCAGCCCGGCCTCGCGGGAGGATGCAGATACGCAGTATTTT.

The gene calls are TRBV7-2 and TRBJ2-5, with 10 bases that match TRBD1. Germline CDR1 and CDR2: SGHTA and FQGNSA. This CDR3 region has 15 residues. With 6 bases clipped from V and 1 base from J, the junction kept 5 bases outside the gene matches. The CDR3 nucleotides read TGTGCCAGCAGTTCTCGACAGGGGGCCCAAGAGACCCAGTACTTC. Protein sequence: CASSSRQGAQETQYF. Filled out from reference TRBV7-2 and TRBJ2-5, the complete variable domain reads GAGVSQSPSNKVTEKGKDVELRCDPISGHTALYWYRQSLGQGLEFLIYFQGNSAPDKSGLPSDRFSAERTGGSVSTLTIQRTQQEDSAVYLCASSSRQGAQETQYFGPGTRLLVL.

In this sample, this clone turned up a few times. The V call is TRBV5-1, the J call TRBJ2-1; TRBD2 matches at 7 bases. The CDR3 is 16 amino acids. CDR1 SGHRS and CDR2 YFSETQ come from the germline V gene. The junction had 11 bases not matched to a gene; V was cut back by 1 base and J by 7 bases. DNA of the CDR3: TGCGCCAGCAGCTTGCAAGTCGGGAGGCTCTCGAATGAGCAGTTCTTC. Residues: CASSLQVGRLSNEQFF.